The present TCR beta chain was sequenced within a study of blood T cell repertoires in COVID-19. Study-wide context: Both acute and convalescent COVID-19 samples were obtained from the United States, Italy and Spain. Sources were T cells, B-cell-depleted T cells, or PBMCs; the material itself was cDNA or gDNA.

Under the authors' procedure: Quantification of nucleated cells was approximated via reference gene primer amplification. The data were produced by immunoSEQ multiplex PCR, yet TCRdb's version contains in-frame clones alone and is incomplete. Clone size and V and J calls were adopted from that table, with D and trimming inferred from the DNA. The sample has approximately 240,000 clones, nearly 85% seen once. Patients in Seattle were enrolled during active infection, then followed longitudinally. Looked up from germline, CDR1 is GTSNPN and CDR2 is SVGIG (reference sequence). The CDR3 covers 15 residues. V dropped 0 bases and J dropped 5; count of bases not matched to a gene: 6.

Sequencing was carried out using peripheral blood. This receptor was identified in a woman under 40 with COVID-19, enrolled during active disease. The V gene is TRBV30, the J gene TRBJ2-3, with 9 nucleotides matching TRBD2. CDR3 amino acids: CAWSVGAGGQDTQYF. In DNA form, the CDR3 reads TGTGCCTGGAGTGTCGGGGCGGGGGGGCAAGATACGCAGTATTTT.